One sample yielded the 25 T cell receptor beta chains listed below, sequenced in a study of T cell responses to AZD1222 COVID-19 vaccine. TCRdb's copy holds only in-frame clones and misses some; the assay was immunoSEQ multiplex PCR. The sample carries around 120,000 clones, roughly 87% recorded once. Sequencing used peripheral blood, obtained on day 0 of AZD1222 vaccination. The receptors here all came from an adult in good health.

The chain recombines TRBV5-1 with TRBJ2-1; TRBD1 matches 9 bases. This CDR3 has 15 residues. V lost 5 bases and J lost 5; bases outside the gene matches: 8. Germline loops: CDR1 SGHRS, CDR2 YFSETQ. The CDR3 sequence: CASSFTGGLNNEQFF. Here the CDR3 DNA reads TGCGCCAGCAGTTTTACAGGGGGCTTAAACAATGAGCAGTTCTTC.

This clone turned up a few times. This chain joins TRBV6-2 or TRBV6-3 and TRBJ1-3, with TRBD1 matching 7 bases. V was clipped by 5 bases and J by 2 bases; unmatched bases: 9. This CDR3 is 16 amino acids long. Germline V gene data show CDR1 as MNHEY and CDR2 as SVGEGT. The CDR3 nucleotides read TGTGCCAGCAGTACCTACAGGGGTCCCCCTGGAAACACCATATATTTT. This sequence encodes CASSTYRGPPGNTIYF.

The chain is built from TRBV19 and TRBJ2-3, with D possibly being TRBD2 (6 bases). The CDR3 runs 15 residues. Germline V gene sequence: CDR1 LNHDA, CDR2 SQIVND (reference sequence). The V end lost 4 bases, the J end lost 1 base, and 12 bases lay between the germline ends. CDR3 DNA sequence: TGTGCCAGTAGTACCGGGCCGGGGGGCACAGATACGCAGTATTTT. This encodes CASSTGPGGTDTQYF.

The rearrangement links TRBV5-1 to TRBJ1-6; 10 nucleotides agree with TRBD1. Germline CDR1 reads SGHRS; CDR2 reads YFSETQ. The CDR3 sequence is 16 residues long. J lost 10 bases, V lost 3 bases, and 10 bases had no gene match. CDR3 loop: CASSSEPGQGQSPLHF. CDR3 sequence (DNA): TGCGCCAGCAGCTCAGAACCGGGACAGGGGCAATCACCCCTCCACTTT.

This chain uses TRBV6-2 or TRBV6-3 with TRBJ1-4, with 7 bases that match TRBD1. The CDR3 sequence is 15 residues long. The trim removed 4 bases at V and 6 bases at J, leaving 8 bases unmatched. The germline gives CDR1 MNHEY, CDR2 SVGEGT. CDR3 DNA: TGTGCCAGCAGTTCCCAGGGGGTCCCTTATGAAAAACTGTTTTTT. Amino acids: CASSSQGVPYEKLFF.

The rearrangement joins TRBV6-5 to TRBJ2-2; 8 nucleotides agree with TRBD1. Per germline, CDR1 MNHEY and CDR2 SVGAGI. After removal of 6 bases from V and 6 bases from J, the junction contained 6 bases not matched to a gene. CDR3 length: 14 residues. This CDR3 is CASRLTGEAGELFF. Here the CDR3 DNA reads TGTGCCAGCAGATTGACAGGGGAAGCCGGGGAGCTGTTTTTT.

This sequence joins TRBV6-5 and TRBJ2-2, with D unclear. The CDR3 is 15 residues long. The V gene lost 4 bases and the J gene lost 6 bases, with 15 bases spanning the gap. The germline gives CDR1 MNHEY, CDR2 SVGAGI. This CDR3 reads CASSSLVLFPGELFF. The CDR3 bases are TGTGCCAGCAGTTCCCTCGTCCTCTTCCCCGGGGAGCTGTTTTTT.

V gene TRBV4-3 combines with J gene TRBJ2-1; D not resolved. Trimming took 0 bases from V and 4 from J, leaving 7 bases between them. CDR3 length: 14 amino acids. Germline-derived CDR1 and CDR2 are LGHNA and YSLEER. The CDR3 here is CASSQEALYNEQFF. The CDR3 bases are TGCGCCAGCAGCCAAGAAGCCCTGTACAATGAGCAGTTCTTC.

The V call is TRBV5-1, the J call TRBJ2-1; tentatively, D is TRBD1 or TRBD2 (6 bases each). The CDR3 is 15 residues long. CDR1 is SGHRS and CDR2 is YFSETQ in the germline V gene. V was cut by 3 bases and J by 2 bases, with 12 bases left in between. CDR3 protein: CASSSDGGPYNEQFF. CDR3 nucleotide sequence: TGCGCCAGCAGCTCTGACGGGGGCCCCTACAATGAGCAGTTCTTC.

This clone was found once. CDR3 region: CAIRVDPQETQYF. In nucleotides, the CDR3 is TGTGCCATCAGGGTGGATCCCCAAGAGACCCAGTACTTC. V is TRBV10-3 and J is TRBJ2-5; no clear D. Between the trimmed V and J ends, which lost 6 bases and 1 base, there was a span of 9 bases. The CDR3 has 13 amino acids. Looked up from germline, CDR1 is ENHRY and CDR2 is SYGVKD.

This sequence joins TRBV20-1 and TRBJ1-1; D possibly corresponds to TRBD1 (5 bases). CDR1 is DFQATT and CDR2 is SNEGSKA in the germline V gene (reference sequence). The CDR3 is 11 residues long. V dropped 6 bases and J dropped 8 bases, with 13 bases sitting between them. The CDR3 bases are TGCAGTGCCATACTTAACAGGGAAGCTTTCTTT. As protein: CSAILNREAFF.

The chain is built from TRBV12-5 and TRBJ2-1, with D unclear. Germline lookup yields CDR1 LGHNT and CDR2 FRNRAP. V shed 5 bases and J shed 10 bases, with 9 bases lying between them. The CDR3 length is 11 residues. The CDR3 DNA sequence: TGTGCTAGTGGTCCCCTAAGGGAGCAGTTCTTC. Translated, it gives CASGPLREQFF.

The V call is TRBV4-2, the J call TRBJ2-1; TRBD2 matches 16 bases. The V gene end was trimmed by 4 bases and the J gene end by 4 bases; junction bases not matched to a gene: 16. CDR3 length equals 21 residues. Germline loops: CDR1 LGHNA, CDR2 YNFKEQ. The DNA of the CDR3 is TGTGCCAGCAGCCCGGGACTAGCGGGGGGGGACAGACCCAGCTCTTACAATGAGCAGTTCTTC. It encodes CASSPGLAGGDRPSSYNEQFF.

This sequence joins TRBV4-1 and TRBJ1-2; the D is unclear. V was shortened by 1 base and J by 1 base, with 22 bases between the two germline ends. Germline CDR1 reads MGHRA; CDR2 reads YSYEKL. The CDR3 is 19 residues long. CDR3 loop: CASSQAIVVNSGINYGYTF. Written as DNA, the CDR3 is TGCGCCAGCAGCCAAGCTATTGTTGTTAACTCCGGGATTAACTATGGCTACACCTTC.

The genes are TRBV10-3 and TRBJ1-5; maybe TRBD1 (5 bases). The CDR3 sequence is 15 residues long. Germline CDR1 is ENHRY and CDR2 is SYGVKD. V lost 8 bases, J lost 7 bases, and 21 bases lay in between. CDR3 amino acids: CAIGGTVGTGQPQHF. The CDR3 DNA reads as TGTGCCATCGGGGGAACAGTGGGCACGGGGCAGCCCCAGCATTTT.

The rearrangement joins TRBV5-1 to TRBJ1-2; D may be TRBD1 (6 bases). The CDR3 loop spans 15 amino acids. The ends were cut back, 1 base at V and 6 bases at J, with 16 bases in the middle. From germline, CDR1 is SGHRS and CDR2 YFSETQ. The CDR3 is CASSLLGGPRDGYTF. CDR3 DNA sequence: TGCGCCAGCAGCTTGTTAGGGGGGCCAAGGGATGGCTACACCTTC.

The DNA for the CDR3 is TGTGCCAGCAGCTTACAAAGGGGCGCTGGTAACTATGGCTACACCTTC. Amino acid sequence: CASSLQRGAGNYGYTF. The rearrangement joins TRBV5-4 to TRBJ1-2, with a possible D match to TRBD1 (5 bases). Germline CDR1 reads SGHNT; CDR2 reads YYREEE (reference sequence). Trimming left V 2 bases short and J 1 base short, with 15 bases between. This CDR3 has 16 residues.

The genes are TRBV2 and TRBJ2-5, with D possibly being TRBD1 (6 bases). This CDR3 comprises 13 residues. Germline V lookup: CDR1 SNHLY, CDR2 FYNNEI. Trimming shortened V by 7 bases and J by 1 base, and 10 bases separated the two germline ends. CDR3 DNA: TGTGCCAGCATCCGGGACACCCAAGAGACCCAGTACTTC. Its protein product is CASIRDTQETQYF.

In regard to this clone: Other DNA sequences within the sample encode an identical CDR3. The J gene is TRBJ1-4, the V gene TRBV7-9; D is possibly TRBD1 (6 bases). V shed 2 bases and J shed 3 bases, with 7 bases lying between them. Germline loops: CDR1 SEHNR, CDR2 FQNEAQ (reference sequence). This CDR3 is 14 amino acids long. CDR3: CASSLRGSNEKLFF. For the CDR3, the DNA is TGTGCCAGCAGCTTAAGGGGGTCTAATGAAAAACTGTTTTTT.

The chain employs TRBV11-3 and TRBJ2-7; 8 bases align to TRBD1. This CDR3 is 14 amino acids long. V lost 4 bases, J lost 6 bases, and 8 bases stayed unmatched. Germline V CDR1 and CDR2: SGHNT, YENEEA. CDR3 sequence (DNA): TGTGCCAGCAGCTCACGCGACAGGGGATCCGAGCAGTACTTC. This gives the protein CASSSRDRGSEQYF. The whole variable domain, remainder taken from reference TRBV11-3 and TRBJ2-7, is EAGVVQSPRYKIIEKKQPVAFWCNPISGHNTLYWYLQNLGQGPELLIRYENEEAVDDSQLPKDRFSAERLKGVDSTLKIQPAELGDSAVYLCASSSRDRGSEQYFGPGTRLTVT.

As for this clone: An end of the junction differs from the germline gene, which may be a read error. The rearrangement joins TRBV5-1 to TRBJ2-7; tentatively, D is TRBD2 (6 bases). The CDR3 length is 14 residues. Germline lookup yields CDR1 SGHRS and CDR2 YFSETQ. This CDR3 is CAGSLTGTHYEQYF. The DNA for the CDR3 is TGCGCCGGCAGCTTAACCGGGACTCACTACGAGCAGTACTTC.

CDR3 sequence (DNA): TGTGCCAGTAGTCTAAAGGATAAGATCGGAACAGGGCACTATGGCTACACCTTC. Residues: CASSLKDKIGTGHYGYTF. The chain recombines TRBV19 with TRBJ1-2, with a tentative D call TRBD1 (6 bases). CDR3 length equals 18 residues. Germline V gene sequence: CDR1 LNHDA, CDR2 SQIVND (reference sequence). Trimming removed 5 bases at V and 3 bases at J, with 25 bases between.

The V call is TRBV7-2, the J call TRBJ1-5; TRBD1 matches at 10 bases. CDR1 is SGHTA and CDR2 is FQGNSA in the germline V gene. The CDR3 loop spans 20 amino acids. Trimming removed 0 bases from V and 0 bases from J; junction bases left unmatched: 11. In DNA, the CDR3 is TGTGCCAGCAGCTTAGCTCGGACAGGGGGTCCGGGGTTTAGCAATCAGCCCCAGCATTTT. Protein sequence: CASSLARTGGPGFSNQPQHF.

This chain joins TRBV2 and TRBJ1-2; D is ambiguous. The CDR3 length is 14 residues. CDR1 and CDR2 from the germline V gene are SNHLY and FYNNEI. V lost 7 bases and J 0 bases, leaving 12 bases between the germline ends. As DNA, the CDR3 is TGTGCCAGCAACGCCGGCCTCACTAACTATGGCTACACCTTC. This codes for CASNAGLTNYGYTF.

J is TRBJ2-2 and V is TRBV13; D is ambiguous. V was pared by 11 bases and J by 3 bases, with 16 bases between. CDR3 size: 14 residues. The V gene's germline CDR1 is PRHDT and CDR2 FYEKMQ (reference sequence). The CDR3 loop is CASSPGPDTGELFF. DNA of the CDR3: TGTGCCTCCTCCCCGGGCCCCGACACCGGGGAGCTGTTTTTT.